This passage covers 11 T cell receptor beta chains from one sample sequenced in a study of blood T cell repertoires in COVID-19. This table comes from immunoSEQ multiplex PCR, and its TCRdb copy is limited to in-frame clones, with some not included. The data contain over 150,000 clones, roughly 89% of them singletons. The sequencing sample was made of peripheral blood. The receptor source for this set is a woman aged 60 to 75 who had recovered from COVID-19.

The chain carries TRBV5-1 and TRBJ2-1; D remains unclear. The CDR3 runs 15 residues. Germline CDR1 reads SGHRS; CDR2 reads YFSETQ. Trimming removed 3 bases at V and 0 bases at J, with 10 bases between. As DNA, the CDR3 is TGCGCCAGCAGCTCTAGAGCGAGCTCCTACAATGAGCAGTTCTTC. It translates to CASSSRASSYNEQFF.

The rearrangement uses TRBV2 and TRBJ1-6, with D uncertain. This CDR3 contains 12 residues. Germline CDR1 reads SNHLY; CDR2 reads FYNNEI. The germline V and J ends were trimmed by 7 bases and 6 bases, with 7 bases remaining between them. CDR3 nucleotide sequence: TGTGCCAGCATGCAGGCTAATTCACCCCTCCACTTT. The encoded protein is CASMQANSPLHF.

The rearrangement uses TRBV11-1 and TRBJ1-3; no definite D call. The V end was cut by 5 bases, the J end by 4 bases, with 15 bases between. CDR1 is SGHAT, CDR2 FQDESV, per germline (reference sequence). The CDR3 length is 15 residues. CDR3 in amino acids: CASSPLGADGNTIYF. The CDR3 nucleotides read TGTGCCAGCAGCCCTCTGGGAGCGGACGGAAACACCATATATTTT. Drawing the rest from reference TRBV11-1 and TRBJ1-3, the complete variable domain is EAEVAQSPRYKITEKSQAVAFWCDPISGHATLYWYRQILGQGPELLVQFQDESVVDDSQLPKDRFSAERLKGVDSTLKIQPAELGDSAMYLCASSPLGADGNTIYFGEGSWLTVV.

V gene TRBV10-2 combines with J gene TRBJ1-2; 11 bases are shared with TRBD1. Germline CDR1 WSHSY, CDR2 SAAADI. The CDR3 is 13 residues long. The V and J ends lost 6 bases and 7 bases, in that order; junction bases with no gene match: 4. Written as DNA, the CDR3 is TGCGCCAGCAGCGGACAGGGGGCGGGTGGCTACACCTTC. Translating it yields CASSGQGAGGYTF.

The genes are TRBV5-1 and TRBJ1-6, with 9 bases aligning to TRBD1. CDR3 length: 14 amino acids. The germline V gene has CDR1 SGHRS and CDR2 YFSETQ. J gave up 10 bases and V 2 bases, and 4 bases lay outside the gene matches. The CDR3 reads CASSLTGGDSPLHF. The CDR3 coding sequence is TGCGCCAGCAGCTTAACAGGGGGCGACTCACCCCTCCACTTT. The full variable domain, its missing parts supplied by reference TRBV5-1 and TRBJ1-6, is KAGVTQTPRYLIKTRGQQVTLSCSPISGHRSVSWYQQTPGQGLQFLFEYFSETQRNKGNFPGRFSGRQFSNSRSEMNVSTLELGDSALYLCASSLTGGDSPLHFGNGTRLTVT.

The J gene is TRBJ1-3, the V gene TRBV7-2; TRBD1 agrees at 7 bases. The CDR3 length is 15 residues. Trimming cost V 5 bases and J 0 bases; bases outside gene matches: 4. Looked up from germline, CDR1 is SGHTA and CDR2 is FQGNSA. CDR3 nucleotides: TGTGCCAGCAGCCCAACAGGGGACTCTGGAAACACCATATATTTT. It codes for CASSPTGDSGNTIYF.

This clone was detected only a few times. The V call is TRBV4-2, the J call TRBJ2-2; 12 nucleotides match TRBD2. The J segment lost 0 bases and the V segment lost 1 base, leaving 3 bases of the junction unmatched. CDR3 length equals 18 residues. Germline CDR1 and CDR2: LGHNA and YNFKEQ. As DNA, the CDR3 is TGTGCCAGCAGCCAAGGCGCTAGCGGGGGGGCGAACACCGGGGAGCTGTTTTTT. It codes for CASSQGASGGANTGELFF.

This clone has more than one count but fewer than ten. The chain employs TRBV5-4 and TRBJ2-1; weak D call: TRBD1 (5 bases). The germline V gene has CDR1 SGHNT and CDR2 YYREEE (reference sequence). The CDR3 consists of 13 residues. V lost 4 bases and J 5 bases, leaving 10 bases between the germline ends. The CDR3: CASSPRQNNEQFF. CDR3 DNA sequence: TGTGCCAGCAGCCCGAGACAGAACAATGAGCAGTTCTTC. Drawing the rest from reference TRBV5-4 and TRBJ2-1, the complete variable domain is ETGVTQSPTHLIKTRGQQVTLRCSSQSGHNTVSWYQQALGQGPQFIFQYYREEENGRGNFPPRFSGLQFPNYSSELNVNALELDDSALYLCASSPRQNNEQFFGPGTRLTVL.

The rearrangement links TRBV27 to TRBJ1-2; maybe TRBD1 (5 bases). The V end was cut by 3 bases, the J end by 0 bases, with 14 bases between. Germline V CDR1 and CDR2: MNHEY, SMNVEV (reference sequence). The CDR3 consists of 16 residues. The CDR3 loop is CASSFLDRLTNYGYTF. The DNA of the CDR3 is TGTGCCAGCAGTTTCCTCGACAGACTTACTAACTATGGCTACACCTTC.

This clone was seen a few times. V usage is TRBV5-6 and J usage is TRBJ2-2, with D tentatively TRBD1 (5 bases). Germline CDR1 and CDR2: SGHDT and YYEEEE. Trimming shortened V by 6 bases and J by 3 bases, and 15 bases separated the two germline ends. The CDR3 runs 15 residues. This chain's CDR3 is CASNLRPTDTGELFF. The CDR3, as DNA: TGTGCCAGCAATCTCCGACCGACAGACACCGGGGAGCTGTTTTTT.

CDR3 residues: CASSLTGTELETQYF. The CDR3 bases are TGCGCCAGCAGCTTGACCGGGACTGAGCTAGAGACCCAGTACTTC. The chain employs TRBV5-1 and TRBJ2-5; tentative D call: TRBD2 (6 bases). CDR3 size: 15 residues. Trimming took 1 base from V and 4 from J, leaving 14 bases between them. Germline V gene lookup returns CDR1 SGHRS and CDR2 YFSETQ.